The rows below give T cell receptor beta chains drawn from one sample of a study of post-analysis software for immune sequencing data. A single record per CDR3 protein comes from TCRdb applying MiXCR to the PCR reads. Of around 440,000 distinct CDR3 sequences in the sample, nearly 45% were seen once. Material: blood. All receptors derive from a girl aged 10 to 17 with multiple sclerosis. The CDR3 runs from the conserved cysteine through the conserved F or W. Each record gives: CDR3 DNA, CDR3 protein, CDR3 length, D gene, clone size, J gene, V gene. The D gene is left open where the match is weak. Clone size is not always given. Where it is, it says once, few, many or a class for expanded clones.

CDR3nt: TGTGCCAGCAGCCAAGGGACTGCCTCCTACAATGAGCAGTTCTTC; CDR3aa: CASSQGTASYNEQFF; len: 15; d_gene: -; abundance: once; j_gene: TRBJ2-1; v_gene: TRBV16
CDR3nt: TGTGCCAGCAGCATACTGCGCTGGGGAAGTAGCAATGAGCAGTTCTTC; CDR3aa: CASSILRWGSSNEQFF; len: 16; d_gene: -; abundance: -; j_gene: TRBJ2-1; v_gene: TRBV7-9
CDR3nt: TGTGCCACCAGCAGAGATGGGGGGCCCGGGGTTGGTAACACCATATATTTT; CDR3aa: CATSRDGGPGVGNTIYF; len: 17; d_gene: -; abundance: -; j_gene: TRBJ1-3; v_gene: TRBV15
CDR3nt: TGTGCCAGCAGCTTGCGGGAGGGCCCAGATGAGCAGTTCTTC; CDR3aa: CASSLREGPDEQFF; len: 14; d_gene: TRBD2; abundance: -; j_gene: TRBJ2-1; v_gene: TRBV7-6
CDR3nt: TGTGCCATCAGGGAGTCCGAGATACCCTACGAGCAGTACTTC; CDR3aa: CAIRESEIPYEQYF; len: 14; d_gene: -; abundance: -; j_gene: TRBJ2-7; v_gene: TRBV10-3
CDR3nt: TGTGCCAGCAGCCTTGGGGTATCGGGGGATTACAGTCAGCCCCAGCATTTT; CDR3aa: CASSLGVSGDYSQPQHF; len: 17; d_gene: -; abundance: -; j_gene: TRBJ1-5; v_gene: TRBV28
CDR3nt: TGTGCCAGCAGCGTAGGCGACAGCCACTACGAGCAGTACTTC; CDR3aa: CASSVGDSHYEQYF; len: 14; d_gene: -; abundance: -; j_gene: TRBJ2-7; v_gene: TRBV9
CDR3nt: TGTGCCAGCAGCGTCGGACAGGGGACCTTGGGGCAGCCCCAGCATTTT; CDR3aa: CASSVGQGTLGQPQHF; len: 16; d_gene: TRBD1; abundance: -; j_gene: TRBJ1-5; v_gene: TRBV9
CDR3nt: TGTGCCAGCAGTTACGGACTAGCGGGAACCTACGAGCAGTACTTC; CDR3aa: CASSYGLAGTYEQYF; len: 15; d_gene: TRBD2; abundance: once; j_gene: TRBJ2-7; v_gene: TRBV6-5
CDR3nt: TGCGCCAGCAGCAGGGACAGCAATCCGAACACCGGGGAGCTGTTTTTT; CDR3aa: CASSRDSNPNTGELFF; len: 16; d_gene: TRBD1; abundance: -; j_gene: TRBJ2-2; v_gene: TRBV5-1
CDR3nt: TGTGCCGCCCGGACTCCCGGGGGCTACGAGCAGTACTTC; CDR3aa: CAARTPGGYEQYF; len: 13; d_gene: -; abundance: -; j_gene: TRBJ2-7; v_gene: TRBV27
CDR3nt: TGTGCCAGCAGCCCCTGGGGGGGTGTAGATACGCAGTATTTT; CDR3aa: CASSPWGGVDTQYF; len: 14; d_gene: TRBD2; abundance: -; j_gene: TRBJ2-3; v_gene: TRBV7-2
CDR3nt: TGTGCCAGCAGTGTTAGCGGAAGGAATGAGCAGTTCTTC; CDR3aa: CASSVSGRNEQFF; len: 13; d_gene: -; abundance: -; j_gene: TRBJ2-1; v_gene: TRBV27
CDR3nt: TGTGCCAGCAGTTTTGGTGGGGGATCAGATACGCAGTATTTT; CDR3aa: CASSFGGGSDTQYF; len: 14; d_gene: -; abundance: few; j_gene: TRBJ2-3; v_gene: TRBV12-3/TRBV12-4
CDR3nt: TGTGCCAGCAGCCCTATAGCGGGAGGGCCCGACGAGCAGTACTTC; CDR3aa: CASSPIAGGPDEQYF; len: 15; d_gene: TRBD2; abundance: -; j_gene: TRBJ2-7; v_gene: TRBV7-2
CDR3nt: TGCAGCGTTGAAGTCCGGAGAGATACGCAGTATTTT; CDR3aa: CSVEVRRDTQYF; len: 12; d_gene: -; abundance: -; j_gene: TRBJ2-3; v_gene: TRBV29-1